The sequence of this TCR beta chain was determined in a study of blood T cells in healthy people across ages. This clonotype was seen only a few times. Germline values: CDR1 SQVTM, CDR2 ANQGSEA. Unmatched junction bases numbered 8, after V lost 6 bases and J lost 6 bases. This CDR3 is 13 amino acids long. A sample-barcoded 5' primer and a J-beta primer mix were used in a second PCR of roughly 7 to 11 cycles. TCRdb independently ran MiXCR on the 5' RACE reads; one entry per CDR3 protein. The sample holds more than 900,000 distinct CDR3 sequences, approximately 25% seen once. These data were likewise used in another study, on T cells of mothers and their children. That study adds: The donor cohort consisted of a few healthy Caucasian mothers and their six children. In related and unrelated pairs alike, thymic selection shapes TCR recombination output, with inherited differences minor.

J is TRBJ2-1 and V is TRBV29-1; 7 bases fit TRBD1. This clonotype was obtained from a girl aged 2 to 10 in good health. Sample: blood. The CDR3 DNA reads as TGCAGCGTGGGACAGATCCTAGGCAATGAGCAGTTCTTC. Amino acids: CSVGQILGNEQFF.